This entry lists 23 T cell receptor beta chains sequenced from one sample in a study of CD8 T cells in Susac syndrome (dated by TCRdb to the late 2010s). Library preparation used the immunoSEQ multiplex PCR assay. RNA was extracted using the RNeasy kit, and roughly 0.5 to 1 ug of the RNA was reverse transcribed with random hexamers. TCRdb's own reprocessing of the public reads used fastp at Q25 and MiXCR and kept productive beta chains. All rows with the same CDR3 protein become a single entry with the most common DNA and genes. Counted in this sample were about 140,000 distinct CDR3 sequences; around 95% of them appeared once. The biggest ten clones account for about 0.11% of the sample. What was sequenced was CD4+ T cells from PBMCs. These receptors all come from a human donor with multiple sclerosis.

The chain is built from TRBV30 and TRBJ1-2; the D gene is possibly TRBD1 (5 bases). Per germline, CDR1 GTSNPN and CDR2 SVGIG (reference sequence). Trimming removed 3 bases at V and 1 base at J, with 15 bases between. The CDR3 is made up of 15 amino acids. CDR3: CAWSPLRQLNYGYTF. CDR3 coding DNA: TGTGCCTGGAGCCCTCTTAGACAGCTTAACTATGGCTACACCTTC.

The chain is built from TRBV5-4 and TRBJ2-3; D may be TRBD2 (5 bases). Trimming removed 1 base at V and 4 bases at J, with 13 bases between. Germline V gene data show CDR1 as SGHNT and CDR2 as YYREEE (reference sequence). This CDR3 spans 15 amino acids. The CDR3: CASSLRGSFADTQYF. The CDR3 region has the DNA TGTGCCAGCAGCTTGAGAGGGAGTTTCGCAGATACGCAGTATTTT.

V usage is TRBV29-1 and J usage is TRBJ1-6; TRBD1 matches at 7 bases. The CDR3 spans 16 residues. Germline CDR1 reads SQVTM; CDR2 reads ANQGSEA. Trimming cost V 2 bases and J 8 bases; bases outside gene matches: 12. The CDR3 region has the DNA TGCAGCGTTGAATTTTATGACAGGGTGGGTGATTCACCCCTCCACTTT. This codes for CSVEFYDRVGDSPLHF.

The chain has TRBV30 and TRBJ1-5; D might be TRBD1 (5 bases). V dropped 1 base and J dropped 7 bases, with 11 bases sitting between them. The CDR3 has 13 residues. The germline V gene has CDR1 GTSNPN and CDR2 SVGIG (reference sequence). The CDR3 spells CAWSARGGQPQHF. DNA of the CDR3: TGTGCCTGGAGTGCTAGGGGAGGGCAGCCCCAGCATTTT. Filled out from reference TRBV30 and TRBJ1-5, the complete variable domain reads SQTIHQWPATLVQPVGSPLSLECTVEGTSNPNLYWYRQAAGRGLQLLFYSVGIGQISSEVPQNLSASRPQDRQFILSSKKLLLSDSGFYLCAWSARGGQPQHFGDGTRLSIL.

The rearrangement joins TRBV7-2 to TRBJ2-5; the D gene is possibly TRBD1 (5 bases). From germline, CDR1 is SGHTA and CDR2 FQGNSA. Trimming stripped 1 base from V and 1 base from J, with 10 bases between. The CDR3 is 15 residues long. The CDR3 nucleotides are TGTGCCAGCAGCTTAGATCCAGGGCCCCAAGAGACCCAGTACTTC. Its protein product is CASSLDPGPQETQYF.

The chain recombines TRBV27 with TRBJ2-5; either TRBD1 or TRBD2 may supply D (5 bases each). This CDR3 is 15 amino acids long. Trimming pared 2 bases from V and 5 bases from J, leaving 15 bases between. Germline CDR1 reads MNHEY; CDR2 reads SMNVEV (reference sequence). CDR3 region: CASSLTSRGQETQYF. The CDR3 bases are TGTGCCAGCAGTTTAACATCGAGGGGTCAGGAGACCCAGTACTTC.

This sequence joins TRBV6-4 and TRBJ1-5, with no clear D. Trimming removed 3 bases from V and 2 bases from J, with 5 bases in between. Germline V gives CDR1 MRHNA, CDR2 SNTAGT. The CDR3 runs to 13 residues. The CDR3 reads CASSETGNQPQHF. The CDR3 DNA sequence: TGTGCCAGCAGTGAAACGGGCAATCAGCCCCAGCATTTT.

The CDR3 here is CSARVRETQYF. The CDR3 DNA reads as TGCAGCGCTAGGGTACGGGAGACCCAGTACTTC. This chain links TRBV29-1 with TRBJ2-5; D remains ambiguous. The CDR3 runs 11 residues. Trimming cost V 7 bases and J 5 bases, with 11 bases left between them. In germline, CDR1 is SQVTM, CDR2 ANQGSEA.

The chain has TRBV12-3 or TRBV12-4 and TRBJ2-5, with a tentative D call TRBD1 (6 bases). CDR3 size: 13 residues. Deletions cut 5 bases from V and 4 bases from J, with 11 bases between. The chain's CDR3 is CASSPGRGETQYF. The CDR3 nucleotides read TGTGCCAGCAGTCCGGGCAGGGGAGAGACCCAGTACTTC.

The CDR3 region is CATGGQGAEAFF. DNA of the CDR3: TGTGCCACCGGGGGACAGGGGGCTGAAGCTTTCTTT. The V gene is TRBV24-1, the J gene TRBJ1-1, with 11 bases identical to TRBD1. The length of the CDR3 is 12 residues. Per the germline V gene, CDR1 is KGHDR and CDR2 is SFDVKD. With V trimmed by 9 bases and J by 6 bases, 2 bases remained unmatched.

The gene calls are TRBV3-1 and TRBJ2-7, with 10 bases aligning to TRBD1. The CDR3 covers 17 residues. The ends lost 0 bases at V and 5 bases at J; junction bases unmatched: 10. CDR1 and CDR2 from the germline V gene are LGHDT and YNNKEL (reference sequence). The CDR3 reads CASSQDYSTGGWHEQYF. The CDR3 DNA reads TGTGCCAGCAGCCAAGATTATTCGACAGGGGGCTGGCACGAGCAGTACTTC.

The rearrangement links TRBV9 to TRBJ2-1; TRBD2 matches 9 bases. CDR3 length: 17 residues. Looked up from germline, CDR1 is SGDLS and CDR2 is YYNGEE. The ends lost 0 bases at V and 4 bases at J; junction bases unmatched: 8. CDR3 amino acids: CASSVAISGGRYNEQFF. CDR3 DNA: TGTGCCAGCAGCGTAGCAATAAGCGGGGGGAGATACAATGAGCAGTTCTTC.

The CDR3 nucleotides read TGTGCCAGCAGGACGGACAGCCTCGGCAGGGAGCTGTTTTTT. Translating gives CASRTDSLGRELFF. The chain uses TRBV2 and TRBJ2-2; maybe TRBD1 (6 bases). The ends were cut back, 6 bases at V and 9 bases at J, with 17 bases in the middle. Germline V gives CDR1 SNHLY, CDR2 FYNNEI. This CDR3 is built from 14 residues.

This chain connects TRBV28 to TRBJ2-5; 11 positions match TRBD2. This CDR3 is 17 amino acids long. Per the germline V gene, CDR1 is MDHEN and CDR2 is SYDVKM. Losses at the gene ends were 3 bases for V and 1 base for J; bases not matched to a gene: 7. The CDR3 loop is CASSFSLAGGGQETQYF. CDR3 DNA: TGTGCCAGCAGTTTCAGTCTAGCGGGAGGAGGCCAAGAGACCCAGTACTTC.

This clonotype showed up just once. The chain links TRBV12-3 or TRBV12-4 to TRBJ2-2, with D uncertain. This CDR3 has 13 residues. Trimming stripped 7 bases from V and 5 bases from J, with 11 bases between. The CDR3 loop is CASNQQQTGELFF. In DNA, the CDR3 is TGTGCCAGCAATCAACAGCAAACCGGGGAGCTGTTTTTT.

The gene calls are TRBV29-1 and TRBJ2-3; 7 bases are a match to TRBD2. Germline CDR1 SQVTM, CDR2 ANQGSEA. The length of the CDR3 is 14 residues. J gave up 5 bases and V 4 bases, and 9 bases lay outside the gene matches. This chain's CDR3 is CSVVRLGGIDTQYF. For the CDR3, the DNA is TGCAGCGTTGTTCGACTGGGAGGGATAGATACGCAGTATTTT.

The CDR3 here is CASSRTGQSSYNEQFF. DNA for the CDR3: TGTGCCAGCAGTCGGACAGGGCAAAGCTCCTACAATGAGCAGTTCTTC. The rearrangement links TRBV12-3 or TRBV12-4 to TRBJ2-1, with 8 nucleotides matching TRBD1. The V and J ends lost 5 bases and 0 bases, in that order; junction bases with no gene match: 6. This CDR3 region has 16 residues.

J is TRBJ2-1 and V is TRBV6-5; 8 bases align to TRBD1. The CDR3 consists of 13 residues. Looked up from germline, CDR1 is MNHEY and CDR2 is SVGAGI. Trimming removed 6 bases from V and 6 bases from J; junction bases left unmatched: 4. In DNA, the CDR3 is TGTGCCAGCAGCACAGGGGGGTTCAATGAGCAGTTCTTC. The encoded protein is CASSTGGFNEQFF.

This chain's CDR3 is CASSLYRGTFYNEQFF. The CDR3 nucleotides read TGTGCCAGCAGTTTATACAGGGGGACGTTCTACAATGAGCAGTTCTTC. The genes are TRBV27 and TRBJ2-1, with 8 bases that match TRBD1. This CDR3 has 16 residues. V was pared by 1 base and J by 3 bases, with 5 bases of the junction left unmatched. Germline V CDR1 and CDR2: MNHEY, SMNVEV (reference sequence).

V gene TRBV19 combines with J gene TRBJ2-5; TRBD2 matches at 10 bases. The CDR3 is made up of 15 amino acids. CDR1 is LNHDA, CDR2 SQIVND, per germline (reference sequence). V was clipped by 7 bases and J by 5 bases; unmatched bases: 10. Here the CDR3 reads CASTSGGSRTETQYF. The DNA of the CDR3 is TGTGCCAGTACTAGCGGGGGATCGAGGACGGAGACCCAGTACTTC.

The J gene is TRBJ1-1, the V gene TRBV6-1; 7 nucleotides line up with TRBD1. V was pared by 8 bases and J by 0 bases, with 9 bases of the junction left unmatched. This CDR3 is built from 15 residues. Looked up from germline, CDR1 is MNHNS and CDR2 is SASEGT. The CDR3 loop is CASSDRAAMNTEAFF. For the CDR3, the DNA is TGTGCCAGCTCAGACAGGGCGGCTATGAACACTGAAGCTTTCTTT.

J is TRBJ1-2 and V is TRBV28; 8 positions agree with TRBD1. Trimming at V came to 3 bases and at J to 6 bases, leaving 12 bases not matched to a gene. CDR1 and CDR2 (germline): MDHEN, SYDVKM. CDR3 size: 16 residues. CDR3 in DNA: TGTGCCAGCAGTTTGGCATTCCAGGGGGCAAGGAATGGCTACACCTTC. Protein: CASSLAFQGARNGYTF.

This rearrangement joins TRBV6-1 to TRBJ1-2; no clear D gene. The V end was cut by 5 bases, the J end by 2 bases, with 18 bases between. The germline V gene has CDR1 MNHNS and CDR2 SASEGT. The CDR3 contains 16 residues. The CDR3 spells CASSPGPQAQNYGYTF. CDR3 sequence (DNA): TGTGCCAGCAGTCCCGGACCGCAAGCCCAGAACTATGGCTACACCTTC.